These 6 T cell receptor beta chains were sequenced from one sample in a study of shared clonotypes between healthy human individuals. Here immunoSEQ multiplex PCR was the method, and the copy in TCRdb shows in-frame clones only, minus some. The sample lists around 430,000 clones, more than 75% seen once, with roughly an eighth in the top ten. The sequencing sample was made of PBMCs. Receptor source: a woman aged 40-49 years in good health. Some clones in this sample may be carry-over from other donors' samples.

The chain has TRBV12-1 and TRBJ2-5; TRBD1 was called by the table and not checked on the DNA. TRBV12-1 is listed as a pseudogene. The CDR3 length is 14 residues. Here the CDR3 DNA reads TGTGCCAGCGGGTTCGACAGGGGGCGGGAGACCCAGTACTTC. Its translation: CASGFDRGRETQYF.

The chain combines TRBV5-4 with TRBJ2-1; possibly TRBD1 for D (5 bases). The CDR3 has 14 amino acids. V gave up 2 bases and J gave up 5 bases, with 11 bases separating them. From germline, CDR1 is SGHNT and CDR2 YYREEE (reference sequence). The CDR3 is CASSLDRGNNEQFF. The DNA for the CDR3 is TGTGCCAGCAGCTTAGATAGGGGAAACAATGAGCAGTTCTTC.

The gene calls are TRBV10-3 and TRBJ2-1; 12 bases agree with TRBD2. The CDR3 runs 17 residues. Per the germline V gene, CDR1 is ENHRY and CDR2 is SYGVKD. Trimming removed 6 bases from V and 6 bases from J; junction bases left unmatched: 12. For the CDR3, the DNA is TGTGCCATCAGGAACTACCAACCGGGACTAGCGGGCAATGAGCAGTTCTTC. This sequence encodes CAIRNYQPGLAGNEQFF.

This clone appeared once. The chain joins TRBV7-7 to TRBJ1-1; the D is unclear. The CDR3 is made up of 16 amino acids. The germline V gene has CDR1 SSHAT and CDR2 FNYEAQ (reference sequence). With 5 bases removed from V and 2 bases from J, the gap between germline ends came to 18 bases. CDR3 amino acids: CASSDKGRGINTEAFF. CDR3 nucleotide sequence: TGTGCCAGCAGCGATAAAGGTCGGGGAATCAACACTGAAGCTTTCTTT. The full variable domain, in which reference TRBV7-7 and TRBJ1-1 provide the parts outside the CDR3, is GAGVSQSPRYKVTKRGQDVTLRCDPISSHATLYWYQQALGQGPEFLTYFNYEAQPDKSGLPSDRFSAERPEGSISTLTIQRTEQRDSAMYRCASSDKGRGINTEAFFGQGTRLTVV.

This chain links TRBV7-9 with TRBJ2-7; TRBD2 matches at 15 bases. This CDR3 has 17 residues. Germline V gene sequence: CDR1 SEHNR, CDR2 FQNEAQ (reference sequence). The V gene end was trimmed by 5 bases and the J gene end by 2 bases; junction bases not matched to a gene: 7. CDR3 sequence reads: CASSASGTSGRTYEQYF. CDR3 in DNA: TGTGCCAGCAGCGCGTCCGGGACTAGCGGGAGGACCTACGAGCAGTACTTC.

The V and J genes are TRBV11-2 and TRBJ1-6; tentatively, D is TRBD1 (5 bases). The CDR3 totals 14 residues. Trimming shortened V by 1 base and J by 12 bases, and 13 bases separated the two germline ends. The germline CDR1 and CDR2 sequences are SGHAT and FQNNGV. Here the CDR3 reads CASSLVKGGGPLHF. CDR3 nucleotides: TGTGCCAGCAGCTTAGTGAAGGGTGGGGGACCCCTCCACTTT.